This is a list of T cell receptor beta chains from one sample in a study of graft-versus-host responses after intestinal transplantation. Produced via immunoSEQ multiplex PCR; TCRdb's table is partial and in-frame only. The sample consists of 70,000 to 80,000 clones, 90% of them appearing once. The antigens these receptors bind are not known. Source: unstimulated CD8+ T cells sorted from spleen or lymph node cells, taken before intestinal transplant. The receptors here all came from a human donor who received an intestinal transplant. Both conserved end residues are part of each CDR3. The D gene is left open where the match is weak. Size is omitted from some rows. Given values are once, few, many or a class for expanded clones.

v_call: TRBV12-5
d_call: TRBD1
cdr3_length: 13
j_call: TRBJ2-7
clone_size: NA
cdr3_nt: TGTGCTAGTGCCGCCCCAACAGGGGACGAGCAGTACTTC
cdr3_aa: CASAAPTGDEQYF

v_call: TRBV4-1
d_call: NA
cdr3_length: 15
j_call: TRBJ1-5
clone_size: NA
cdr3_nt: TGCGCCAGCAGCCAAGATGGCAGGGAGGGTCAGCCCCAGCATTTT
cdr3_aa: CASSQDGREGQPQHF

v_call: TRBV7-6
d_call: NA
cdr3_length: 16
j_call: TRBJ2-1
clone_size: NA
cdr3_nt: TGTGCCAGCAGCCCCCCAAGCGGGACATCCTACAATGAGCAGTTCTTC
cdr3_aa: CASSPPSGTSYNEQFF

v_call: TRBV5-6
d_call: NA
cdr3_length: 16
j_call: TRBJ1-1
clone_size: NA
cdr3_nt: TGTGCCAGCAGCCTTGCGGTGAGGGGGTGGAACACTGAAGCTTTCTTT
cdr3_aa: CASSLAVRGWNTEAFF

v_call: TRBV10-3
d_call: NA
cdr3_length: 17
j_call: TRBJ2-1
clone_size: NA
cdr3_nt: TGTGCCATCAGGGACCTTAAGGACAGCCTTCCCTACAATGAGCAGTTCTTC
cdr3_aa: CAIRDLKDSLPYNEQFF

v_call: TRBV6-5
d_call: TRBD1
cdr3_length: 14
j_call: TRBJ1-1
clone_size: once
cdr3_nt: TGTGCCAGCAGTTACGGGACAGGGCACACTGAAGCTTTCTTT
cdr3_aa: CASSYGTGHTEAFF

v_call: TRBV10-3
d_call: TRBD2
cdr3_length: 13
j_call: TRBJ2-1
clone_size: NA
cdr3_nt: TGTGCCATCAGTGAGGGGGGGGACAATGAGCAGTTCTTC
cdr3_aa: CAISEGGDNEQFF

v_call: TRBV7-2
d_call: NA
cdr3_length: 15
j_call: TRBJ1-3
clone_size: NA
cdr3_nt: TGTGCCAGCAGCTTAATCAGGGGTCCTGGAAACACCATATATTTT
cdr3_aa: CASSLIRGPGNTIYF

v_call: TRBV9
d_call: TRBD1
cdr3_length: 15
j_call: TRBJ1-2
clone_size: NA
cdr3_nt: TGTGCCAGCAGCCCCCGGGACAGGGCTAACTATGGCTACACCTTC
cdr3_aa: CASSPRDRANYGYTF

v_call: TRBV7-9
d_call: NA
cdr3_length: 13
j_call: TRBJ2-5
clone_size: NA
cdr3_nt: TGTGCCAGCAGCTTGGCCCTGGAAGAGACCCAGTACTTC
cdr3_aa: CASSLALEETQYF

v_call: TRBV11-2
d_call: NA
cdr3_length: 11
j_call: TRBJ2-7
clone_size: once
cdr3_nt: TGTGCCAGCAGCCCCGCCTACGAGCAGTACTTC
cdr3_aa: CASSPAYEQYF

v_call: TRBV7-7
d_call: NA
cdr3_length: 15
j_call: TRBJ2-5
clone_size: NA
cdr3_nt: TGTGCTAGCAGCTTATCGGCAGAGCCGGGGGAGACCCAGTACTTC
cdr3_aa: CASSLSAEPGETQYF

v_call: TRBV7-2
d_call: TRBD2
cdr3_length: 15
j_call: TRBJ2-3
clone_size: NA
cdr3_nt: TGTGCCAGCAGCTTTAGCGGGGGGGCCGCAGATACGCAGTATTTT
cdr3_aa: CASSFSGGAADTQYF

v_call: TRBV6-5
d_call: TRBD1
cdr3_length: 15
j_call: TRBJ1-2
clone_size: NA
cdr3_nt: TGTGCCAGCAGTTCCCGACAGGGGGACATCTATGGCTACACCTTC
cdr3_aa: CASSSRQGDIYGYTF

v_call: TRBV27
d_call: NA
cdr3_length: 14
j_call: TRBJ2-1
clone_size: NA
cdr3_nt: TGTGCCAGCAGAATGACAGGCCCCTACAATGAGCAGTTCTTC
cdr3_aa: CASRMTGPYNEQFF

v_call: TRBV28
d_call: TRBD2
cdr3_length: 14
j_call: TRBJ2-7
clone_size: NA
cdr3_nt: TGTGCCAGCAGTTTATGGACTAGCGGCTACGAGCAGTACTTC
cdr3_aa: CASSLWTSGYEQYF

v_call: TRBV10-3
d_call: NA
cdr3_length: 15
j_call: TRBJ2-1
clone_size: NA
cdr3_nt: TGTGCCATCAGTGAGTCGGCGGCGTCAAACAATGAGCAGTTCTTC
cdr3_aa: CAISESAASNNEQFF

v_call: TRBV6-5
d_call: TRBD1
cdr3_length: 15
j_call: TRBJ1-1
clone_size: NA
cdr3_nt: TGTGCCAGCAGTTGGGCTACAGGGGGCAACACTGAAGCTTTCTTT
cdr3_aa: CASSWATGGNTEAFF

v_call: TRBV12-5
d_call: NA
cdr3_length: 17
j_call: TRBJ2-3
clone_size: NA
cdr3_nt: TGTGCTAGTGGCTTGCCCGGGGAGGACCAACGCACAGATACGCAGTATTTT
cdr3_aa: CASGLPGEDQRTDTQYF

v_call: TRBV5-1
d_call: NA
cdr3_length: 14
j_call: TRBJ1-2
clone_size: NA
cdr3_nt: TGCGCCAGCAGCTCGGAGATACAGGGACGGGGCTACACCTTC
cdr3_aa: CASSSEIQGRGYTF

v_call: TRBV10-2
d_call: NA
cdr3_length: 13
j_call: TRBJ2-1
clone_size: once
cdr3_nt: TGCGCCAGCACCGGGGGACCCTGGTATGAGCAGTTCTTC
cdr3_aa: CASTGGPWYEQFF

v_call: TRBV7-7
d_call: NA
cdr3_length: 15
j_call: TRBJ2-2
clone_size: NA
cdr3_nt: TGTGCTAGCGGACAGGACAGAGAGCAAACCGGGGAGCTGTTTTTT
cdr3_aa: CASGQDREQTGELFF

v_call: TRBV11-2
d_call: TRBD1
cdr3_length: 16
j_call: TRBJ2-7
clone_size: NA
cdr3_nt: TGTGCCAGCAGCTTAGAGGGGTGGCAGGGGGCGATCGAGCAGTACTTC
cdr3_aa: CASSLEGWQGAIEQYF

v_call: TRBV5-1
d_call: TRBD1
cdr3_length: 17
j_call: TRBJ1-2
clone_size: NA
cdr3_nt: TGCGCCAGCAGCGACCAGGACAGGGGCCAGACTAACTATGGCTACACCTTC
cdr3_aa: CASSDQDRGQTNYGYTF

v_call: TRBV6-5
d_call: TRBD2
cdr3_length: 16
j_call: TRBJ2-3
clone_size: NA
cdr3_nt: TGTGCCAGCAGTTCCTATCTAGCGGGGAACACAGATACGCAGTATTTT
cdr3_aa: CASSSYLAGNTDTQYF

v_call: TRBV27
d_call: NA
cdr3_length: 14
j_call: TRBJ2-3
clone_size: NA
cdr3_nt: TGTGCCAGCAGTACACAGGGCCGGCCAGATACGCAGTATTTT
cdr3_aa: CASSTQGRPDTQYF

v_call: TRBV7-6
d_call: TRBD2
cdr3_length: 15
j_call: TRBJ2-7
clone_size: NA
cdr3_nt: TGTGCCAGCAGCGCAATCCGGGGGGACCCCTACGAGCAGTACTTC
cdr3_aa: CASSAIRGDPYEQYF

v_call: TRBV5-8
d_call: NA
cdr3_length: 15
j_call: TRBJ1-5
clone_size: NA
cdr3_nt: TGTGCCAGCAGCTTGGGGTACGGGAGCAATCAGCCCCAGCATTTT
cdr3_aa: CASSLGYGSNQPQHF

v_call: TRBV5-1
d_call: NA
cdr3_length: 12
j_call: TRBJ2-7
clone_size: NA
cdr3_nt: TGCGCCAGCAGCTTGGCCGGGTCCGAGCAGTACTTC
cdr3_aa: CASSLAGSEQYF

v_call: TRBV11-2
d_call: NA
cdr3_length: 14
j_call: TRBJ1-2
clone_size: NA
cdr3_nt: TGTGCCAGCAGCTTAGGTCCAGATAACTATGGCTACACCTTC
cdr3_aa: CASSLGPDNYGYTF

v_call: TRBV11-2
d_call: NA
cdr3_length: 15
j_call: TRBJ2-2
clone_size: NA
cdr3_nt: TGTGCCAGCAGCTTAGGGGCAGGGGGGACCGGGGAGCTGTTTTTT
cdr3_aa: CASSLGAGGTGELFF

v_call: TRBV10-3
d_call: NA
cdr3_length: 16
j_call: TRBJ2-3
clone_size: NA
cdr3_nt: TGTGCCATCAGTGAGGGGGAGGACTGGAGCACAGATACGCAGTATTTT
cdr3_aa: CAISEGEDWSTDTQYF

v_call: TRBV6-5
d_call: NA
cdr3_length: 13
j_call: TRBJ1-2
clone_size: NA
cdr3_nt: TGTGCCAGCAGTCCCACAGGGCCATATGGCTACACCTTC
cdr3_aa: CASSPTGPYGYTF

v_call: TRBV12-5
d_call: NA
cdr3_length: 15
j_call: TRBJ1-5
clone_size: NA
cdr3_nt: TGTGCTAGTGGACCCCCGACAGGCGCGGTTCAGCCCCAGCATTTT
cdr3_aa: CASGPPTGAVQPQHF

v_call: TRBV7-9
d_call: TRBD2
cdr3_length: 19
j_call: TRBJ2-3
clone_size: NA
cdr3_nt: TGTGCCAGCAGGCCAGGCCCCGGGACTAGCGGGGGGGCCCCAGATACGCAGTATTTT
cdr3_aa: CASRPGPGTSGGAPDTQYF

v_call: TRBV10-2
d_call: TRBD2
cdr3_length: 14
j_call: TRBJ2-3
clone_size: NA
cdr3_nt: TGCGCCAGCAGTGGAGCGGGAACCACAGATACGCAGTATTTT
cdr3_aa: CASSGAGTTDTQYF

v_call: TRBV4-1
d_call: TRBD2
cdr3_length: 14
j_call: TRBJ2-1
clone_size: NA
cdr3_nt: TGCGCCAGCAGCCAAGATCCGGGGGGGGATGAGCAGTTCTTC
cdr3_aa: CASSQDPGGDEQFF

v_call: TRBV27
d_call: NA
cdr3_length: 14
j_call: TRBJ1-5
clone_size: NA
cdr3_nt: TGTGCCAGCAGTTTCGGGACACCCAATCAGCCCCAGCATTTT
cdr3_aa: CASSFGTPNQPQHF

v_call: TRBV15
d_call: TRBD1
cdr3_length: 15
j_call: TRBJ1-1
clone_size: NA
cdr3_nt: TGTGCCACCAGCAGGGACAGGGGGCTGAACACTGAAGCTTTCTTT
cdr3_aa: CATSRDRGLNTEAFF

v_call: TRBV27
d_call: TRBD1
cdr3_length: 13
j_call: TRBJ2-1
clone_size: NA
cdr3_nt: TGTGCCAGCAGTTTAAACAGGGGGAATGAGCAGTTCTTC
cdr3_aa: CASSLNRGNEQFF

v_call: TRBV4-2
d_call: TRBD2
cdr3_length: 17
j_call: TRBJ2-1
clone_size: few
cdr3_nt: TGTGCCAGCAGCCAAGATGCTTTGCTAGCGGGGGAATATGAGCAGTTCTTC
cdr3_aa: CASSQDALLAGEYEQFF

v_call: TRBV6-5
d_call: NA
cdr3_length: 15
j_call: TRBJ1-6
clone_size: few
cdr3_nt: TGTGCCAGCAGTTACTCGCAGGGAGGTAATTCACCCCTCCACTTT
cdr3_aa: CASSYSQGGNSPLHF

v_call: TRBV19
d_call: TRBD2
cdr3_length: 15
j_call: TRBJ2-1
clone_size: NA
cdr3_nt: TGTGCCAGTAGAGCCGGGACTAGCGGATACAATGAGCAGTTCTTC
cdr3_aa: CASRAGTSGYNEQFF

v_call: TRBV27
d_call: NA
cdr3_length: 13
j_call: TRBJ1-2
clone_size: NA
cdr3_nt: TGTGCCAGCAGTCCCCGCCCAGGGAATGGCTACACCTTC
cdr3_aa: CASSPRPGNGYTF

v_call: TRBV5-1
d_call: NA
cdr3_length: 13
j_call: TRBJ2-3
clone_size: NA
cdr3_nt: TGCGCCAGCAGCTTTTTCGGCACAGATACGCAGTATTTT
cdr3_aa: CASSFFGTDTQYF

v_call: TRBV6-5
d_call: NA
cdr3_length: 14
j_call: TRBJ1-5
clone_size: NA
cdr3_nt: TGTGCCAGCAGTTACAGAGCTAGCAATCAGCCCCAGCATTTT
cdr3_aa: CASSYRASNQPQHF

v_call: TRBV27
d_call: NA
cdr3_length: 13
j_call: TRBJ1-6
clone_size: NA
cdr3_nt: TGTGCCAGCGCCGACAGCTATAATTCACCCCTCCACTTT
cdr3_aa: CASADSYNSPLHF

v_call: TRBV6-6
d_call: NA
cdr3_length: 16
j_call: TRBJ1-1
clone_size: once
cdr3_nt: TGTGCCAGCAGCCCCGGACCCGGGACTACTAACACTGAAGCTTTCTTT
cdr3_aa: CASSPGPGTTNTEAFF

v_call: TRBV6-6
d_call: NA
cdr3_length: 12
j_call: TRBJ2-7
clone_size: NA
cdr3_nt: TGTGCCAGCAGTTCCACATCCTACGAGCAGTACTTC
cdr3_aa: CASSSTSYEQYF

v_call: TRBV9
d_call: NA
cdr3_length: 17
j_call: TRBJ1-1
clone_size: once
cdr3_nt: TGTGCCAGCAGCGCCGAGGGAGGGGTTTTTTTAAACACTGAAGCTTTCTTT
cdr3_aa: CASSAEGGVFLNTEAFF

v_call: TRBV14
d_call: NA
cdr3_length: 16
j_call: TRBJ1-2
clone_size: NA
cdr3_nt: TGTGCCAGCAGCCAAGAAGGAGGCAGGTGGAACTATGGCTACACCTTC
cdr3_aa: CASSQEGGRWNYGYTF